This T cell receptor beta chain was sequenced in a study of tumor and adjacent non-tumor tissue in lung cancer. This sample's RNA came from whole unsorted tissue. More than 3 cm separated this lung sample from the edge of the tumor. The library came from three nested PCR rounds adapted from ARM-PCR protocols. TCRdb used MiXCR to reprocess the multiplex PCR reads, holding one entry per CDR3 protein. The sample lists about 110,000 distinct CDR3 sequences, about 64% occurring once. The CDR3 is 14 amino acids. Looked up from germline, CDR1 is MNHEY and CDR2 is SVGAGI. V was trimmed by 0 bases and J by 1 base, leaving 6 bases between them. This clonotype was counted at least ten times.

The sequenced material came from distant non-tumor lung tissue. The genes are TRBV6-5 and TRBJ2-5, with D uncertain. The origin of this receptor is a man aged 60-69 years with non-small cell lung cancer. In DNA, the CDR3 is TGTGCCAGCAGTTACTCTGTGGGCCAAGAGACCCAGTACTTC. It codes for CASSYSVGQETQYF.